The rows below give T cell receptor beta chains drawn from one sample of a study of healthy donors' naive CD4 and CD8 T cells. TCRdb fed the reads into MiXCR, producing one record per CDR3 protein. The table includes 150,000 to 200,000 distinct CDR3 sequences, over 60% detected once. The sequencing input was naive CD4+ and CD8+ T cells sorted from blood, pooled from several donors. The receptors come from a pool of human donors in good health; the sample pools cells from several healthy donors. Both conserved end residues are part of each CDR3. The D gene is left open where the match is weak. A clone size is listed for some rows: how often the clone was seen (once, few, many), or a class if it is expanded.

NA,TRBV6-6,once,15,TRBJ1-5,CASRTPGDNRKPQHF,TGTGCCAGCAGGACCCCAGGGGACAATCGAAAGCCCCAGCATTTT
TRBD2,TRBV11-1,NA,19,TRBJ2-1,CASSFGVLAGDHSYNEQFF,TGTGCCAGCAGCTTTGGAGTACTAGCGGGAGACCACTCCTACAATGAGCAGTTCTTC
NA,TRBV30,NA,14,TRBJ2-7,CAWSAADSSYEQYF,TGTGCCTGGAGTGCCGCCGACAGCTCCTACGAGCAGTACTTC
TRBD1,TRBV27,NA,15,TRBJ1-1,CASSRPGTGGSEAFF,TGTGCCAGCAGTCGACCCGGTACAGGGGGCTCGGAAGCTTTCTTT
NA,TRBV15,NA,15,TRBJ2-6,CATSRAGSGANVLTF,TGTGCCACCAGCAGGGCTGGATCTGGGGCCAACGTCCTGACTTTC
NA,TRBV29-1,NA,15,TRBJ2-1,CSVLGRSTSYNEQFF,TGCAGCGTGCTGGGACGTAGCACGTCCTACAATGAGCAGTTCTTC
TRBD1,TRBV20-1,NA,15,TRBJ2-7,CSAGLETGIFYEQYF,TGCAGTGCTGGTCTGGAGACAGGGATCTTTTACGAGCAGTACTTC
TRBD1,TRBV29-1,few,14,TRBJ2-7,CSVRTDRGPYEQYF,TGCAGCGTCAGGACGGACAGGGGTCCCTACGAGCAGTACTTC
NA,TRBV29-1,NA,14,TRBJ2-2,CSVEITGIAGELFF,TGCAGCGTTGAGATCACAGGGATTGCCGGGGAGCTGTTTTTT
TRBD2,TRBV6-5,NA,17,TRBJ2-5,CASSPRISGRRKETQYF,TGTGCCAGCAGCCCGAGGATTAGCGGGAGAAGGAAGGAGACCCAGTACTTC
NA,TRBV10-3,NA,17,TRBJ2-7,CAISDSTETGLAYEQYF,TGTGCCATCAGTGACAGCACAGAAACAGGCCTGGCCTACGAGCAGTACTTC
NA,TRBV5-6,NA,14,TRBJ1-2,CASSQNRYRTGYTF,TGTGCCAGCAGCCAGAACCGCTATCGGACGGGCTACACCTTC
NA,TRBV11-2,NA,15,TRBJ2-2,CASSSLGGATGELFF,TGTGCCAGCAGCTCCCTAGGCGGGGCCACCGGGGAGCTGTTTTTT
NA,TRBV29-1,few,12,TRBJ2-1,CSVVRVHNEQFF,TGCAGCGTTGTGCGAGTCCACAATGAGCAGTTCTTC
TRBD2,TRBV24-1,NA,15,TRBJ2-1,CATSDSVAGDNEQFF,TGTGCCACCAGTGATTCTGTAGCGGGAGACAATGAGCAGTTCTTC
NA,TRBV29-1,few,13,TRBJ2-7,CSVEDLRGYEQYF,TGCAGCGTTGAAGATCTTAGGGGTTACGAGCAGTACTTC
NA,TRBV12-3/TRBV12-4,NA,14,TRBJ2-5,CASTLQGPPQTQYF,TGTGCCAGCACCCTTCAGGGGCCCCCGCAGACCCAGTACTTC
NA,TRBV27,NA,14,TRBJ2-3,CASSLVEDTDTQYF,TGTGCCAGCAGTTTAGTGGAGGACACAGATACGCAGTATTTT
NA,TRBV28,NA,13,TRBJ2-7,CASRGGLPSEQYF,TGTGCCAGCAGAGGGGGACTCCCCTCCGAGCAGTACTTC
NA,TRBV29-1,NA,11,TRBJ2-7,CSVPGRFEQYF,TGCAGCGTTCCCGGTCGGTTCGAGCAGTACTTC
NA,TRBV27,NA,15,TRBJ2-3,CASSFRLPSTDTQYF,TGTGCCAGCAGTTTTCGGCTTCCCAGCACAGATACGCAGTATTTT
NA,TRBV19,few,11,TRBJ2-1,CATSGYNEQFF,TGTGCCACCAGTGGATACAATGAGCAGTTCTTC
NA,TRBV28,NA,17,TRBJ2-1,CASSPLSGVVQAHEQFF,TGTGCCAGCAGTCCTCTCTCTGGCGTGGTCCAAGCGCATGAGCAGTTCTTC
TRBD1,TRBV10-3,NA,18,TRBJ2-3,CAISERDRGIQIADTQYF,TGTGCCATCAGTGAGCGGGACAGGGGGATCCAAATAGCAGATACGCAGTATTTT
TRBD2,TRBV29-1,NA,14,TRBJ2-7,CSFSGARRLNEQYF,TGCAGCTTCAGCGGGGCCCGTCGGTTGAACGAGCAGTACTTC